This TCR beta chain is drawn from a study of cytomegalovirus exposure and HLA in healthy donors. This clone showed up just once. There are 15 residues in the CDR3. Trimming left V 6 bases short and J 4 bases short, with 17 bases between. Per the germline V gene, CDR1 is MNHEY and CDR2 is SMNVEV (reference sequence). The study ran its PCR with 60 Vbeta and 13 Jbeta primers. As processed by the authors: An analysis performed later counted 70 million to 90 million unique TCR beta chains (approximately 10 million of them shared). Sequencing was performed with immunoSEQ multiplex PCR; in TCRdb, only in-frame clones are kept and a portion is missing. That table supplies the V and J calls and clone size; D and trimming were determined from the DNA. Of 100,000 to 150,000 clones detected, under 80% appear once; the ten largest clones hold more than 3.5%.

This clonotype was sampled from a man in his forties in good health and CMV-seropositive. What was sequenced was PBMCs. V and J are TRBV27 and TRBJ2-3, with a weak D call TRBD1 (6 bases). The CDR3 coding sequence is TGTGCCAGCAGAGGACAGCTAACACAGTCAGATACGCAGTATTTT. The encoded protein is CASRGQLTQSDTQYF.